This T cell receptor (beta chain) was recovered during a study of blood T cell repertoires in COVID-19. Study details: The United States, Italy and Spain supplied acute and convalescent COVID-19 samples. In each case, the material was cDNA or gDNA derived from T cells, B-cell-depleted T cells, or PBMCs.

Original analysis: Reference gene primer amplification yielded estimated nucleated cell counts. The method was immunoSEQ multiplex PCR; TCRdb's version includes in-frame clones alone and lacks a portion of them. V and J calls and clone size are as listed in that table; D and trimming were resolved from the DNA. The sample lists approximately 150,000 clones, around 87% occurring once. CDR1 is SEHNR, CDR2 FQNEAQ, per germline (reference sequence). The CDR3 length is 14 residues. V lost 0 bases and J 5 bases, leaving 10 bases between the germline ends. Sequenced input: peripheral blood. The chain combines TRBV7-9 with TRBJ1-1; D possibly corresponds to TRBD1 (6 bases). The TCR originated in a man older than 75 with acute or convalescent COVID-19. Here the CDR3 DNA reads TGTGCCAGCAGCTTAGCCCTCCAGGGGACTGAAGCTTTCTTT. Encoded protein: CASSLALQGTEAFF.